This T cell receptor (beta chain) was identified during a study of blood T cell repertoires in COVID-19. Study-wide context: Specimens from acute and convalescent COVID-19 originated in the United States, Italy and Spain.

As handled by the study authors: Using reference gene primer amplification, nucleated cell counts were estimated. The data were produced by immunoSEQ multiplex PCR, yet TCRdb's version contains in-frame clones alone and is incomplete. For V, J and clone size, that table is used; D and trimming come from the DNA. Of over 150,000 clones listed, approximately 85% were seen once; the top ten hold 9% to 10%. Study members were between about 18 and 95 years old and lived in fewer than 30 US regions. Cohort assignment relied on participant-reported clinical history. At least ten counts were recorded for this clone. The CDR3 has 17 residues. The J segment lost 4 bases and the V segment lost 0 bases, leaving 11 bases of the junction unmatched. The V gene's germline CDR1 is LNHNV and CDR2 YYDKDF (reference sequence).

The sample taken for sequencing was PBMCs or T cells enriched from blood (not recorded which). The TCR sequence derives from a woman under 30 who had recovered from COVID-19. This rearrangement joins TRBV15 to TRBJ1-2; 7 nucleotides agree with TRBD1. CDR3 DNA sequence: TGTGCCACCAGCAGAGAGTACGAGACAGGGCTGGCCTATGGCTACACCTTC. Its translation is CATSREYETGLAYGYTF.